The 25 T cell receptor beta chains presented below share a single source sample, sequenced in a study of blood T cell repertoires in COVID-19. Assay used: immunoSEQ multiplex PCR; TCRdb lists only in-frame clones, some missing. Altogether hundreds of thousands of clones are present, 89% being singletons, with the ten largest covering roughly a tenth. What was sequenced was PBMCs or T cells enriched from blood (not recorded which). All receptors derive from a woman aged 40-49 years who had recovered from COVID-19.

The chain couples TRBV6-5 to TRBJ1-6; TRBD1 agrees at 7 bases. CDR1 and CDR2 from the germline V gene are MNHEY and SVGAGI. The CDR3 totals 14 residues. Trimming at V came to 4 bases and at J to 11 bases, leaving 8 bases not matched to a gene. CDR3 protein: CASSSDRLFAPLHF. The DNA for the CDR3 is TGTGCCAGCAGTTCGGACAGGCTCTTTGCACCCCTCCACTTT.

This sequence joins TRBV7-2 and TRBJ1-6; TRBD1 aligns across 7 bases. J gave up 6 bases and V 2 bases, and 1 base lay outside the gene matches. Germline CDR1 and CDR2: SGHTA and FQGNSA. The CDR3 is made up of 14 amino acids. The CDR3 DNA reads TGTGCCAGCAGCTTACAGGGGGTTAATTCACCCCTCCACTTT. Translation: CASSLQGVNSPLHF.

This clone was seen a handful of times. The gene calls are TRBV18 and TRBJ1-2; D gene ambiguous. Trimming shortened V by 1 base and J by 5 bases, and 11 bases separated the two germline ends. Germline V gene lookup returns CDR1 KGHSH and CDR2 LQKENI. The CDR3 is 14 amino acids. This chain's CDR3 is CASSPQEGGYGYTF. The CDR3 coding sequence is TGTGCCAGCTCACCACAGGAGGGTGGGTATGGCTACACCTTC.

The V and J genes are TRBV13 and TRBJ1-6, with 7 bases identical to TRBD1. CDR3 length equals 15 residues. V gave up 5 bases and J gave up 1 base; unmatched junction bases: 2. Germline loops: CDR1 PRHDT, CDR2 FYEKMQ (reference sequence). In DNA, the CDR3 is TGTGCCAGCAGCCCACAGGGGTCCTATAATTCACCCCTCCACTTT. Protein: CASSPQGSYNSPLHF.

The chain combines TRBV3-1 (or the pseudogene TRBV3-2) with TRBJ1-3; TRBD1 is a possible D gene (5 bases). The length of the CDR3 is 15 residues. Trimming removed 7 bases at V and 1 base at J, with 14 bases between. The germline gives CDR1 LGHDT, CDR2 YNNKEL (reference sequence). The DNA of the CDR3 is TGTGCCAGCACTCTCTGGGGGGGATCTGGAAACACCATATATTTT. Translating gives CASTLWGGSGNTIYF.

The CDR3 region is CASSSGLAGITDTQYF. The CDR3 bases are TGTGCCAGCAGCTCAGGACTAGCGGGGATCACAGATACGCAGTATTTT. The chain uses TRBV28 and TRBJ2-3, with 12 bases lining up with TRBD2. This CDR3 has 16 amino acids. Germline V gives CDR1 MDHEN, CDR2 SYDVKM. V lost 6 bases and J lost 2; bases outside the gene matches: 6.

The V gene is TRBV28, the J gene TRBJ2-7, with 7 nucleotides matching TRBD1. The CDR3 loop spans 15 amino acids. The V gene's germline CDR1 is MDHEN and CDR2 SYDVKM. The ends lost 4 bases at V and 5 bases at J; junction bases unmatched: 11. DNA of the CDR3: TGTGCCAGCAGTTCCCCCGGACAGGTTGATGACGAGCAGTACTTC. Amino acids: CASSSPGQVDDEQYF. The full variable domain, completed using reference TRBV28 and TRBJ2-7, is DVKVTQSSRYLVKRTGEKVFLECVQDMDHENMFWYRQDPGLGLRLIYFSYDVKMKEKGDIPEGYSVSREKKERFSLILESASTNQTSMYLCASSSPGQVDDEQYFGPGTRLTVT.

This chain's CDR3 is CSVDRTGSHNEQFF. The DNA for the CDR3 is TGCAGCGTAGATCGGACAGGAAGCCACAATGAGCAGTTCTTC. This chain links TRBV29-1 with TRBJ2-1; 7 bases map to TRBD1. The length of the CDR3 is 14 residues. Per the germline V gene, CDR1 is SQVTM and CDR2 is ANQGSEA. The J segment lost 5 bases and the V segment lost 6 bases, leaving 10 bases of the junction unmatched.

This chain joins TRBV4-2 and TRBJ2-2; 7 bases match TRBD1. The CDR3 length is 14 residues. Germline V lookup: CDR1 LGHNA, CDR2 YNFKEQ. J gave up 5 bases and V 5 bases, and 5 bases lay outside the gene matches. CDR3 in amino acids: CASSGQVRTGELFF. CDR3 nucleotide sequence: TGTGCCAGCAGCGGACAGGTTAGAACCGGGGAGCTGTTTTTT.

The V gene is TRBV7-8, the J gene TRBJ2-7, with 13 positions matching TRBD2. The CDR3 is made up of 15 amino acids. Germline V gene sequence: CDR1 SGHVS, CDR2 FQNEAQ. The V and J ends lost 5 bases and 7 bases, in that order; junction bases with no gene match: 8. In DNA form, the CDR3 reads TGTGCCAGCAGCCCTGGACTAGCGGGAGCTGGGGAGCAGTACTTC. Its protein is CASSPGLAGAGEQYF.

This clone was seen a single time. This rearrangement joins TRBV5-1 to TRBJ2-1, with TRBD2 matching over 9 bases. The CDR3 has 18 residues. After removal of 4 bases from V and 3 bases from J, the junction contained 14 bases not matched to a gene. The germline gives CDR1 SGHRS, CDR2 YFSETQ. This CDR3 is CASSPPGSSGANYNEQFF. The CDR3 region has the DNA TGCGCCAGCAGCCCCCCAGGTTCTAGCGGGGCTAACTACAATGAGCAGTTCTTC.

The chain has TRBV4-1 and TRBJ2-1, with 10 bases fitting TRBD2. Germline CDR1 and CDR2: MGHRA and YSYEKL. With V trimmed by 2 bases and J by 7 bases, 5 bases remained unmatched. The CDR3 length is 15 residues. The CDR3 nucleotides read TGCGCCAGCAGCCAACTAGCGGGAGTGCGGAATGAGCAGTTCTTC. As protein: CASSQLAGVRNEQFF.

The chain combines TRBV11-3 with TRBJ2-7, with D perhaps matching TRBD2 (6 bases). V lost 5 bases to trimming and J lost 0 bases, with 14 bases between them. Germline V gene data show CDR1 as SGHNT and CDR2 as YENEEA. The CDR3 covers 15 residues. The CDR3, as DNA: TGTGCCAGCAGCGGCCGGGACTCCCCCTCCTACGAGCAGTACTTC. This encodes CASSGRDSPSYEQYF.

V usage is TRBV27 and J usage is TRBJ2-1; 9 bases are a match to TRBD2. Germline V lookup: CDR1 MNHEY, CDR2 SMNVEV (reference sequence). The CDR3 consists of 15 residues. Trimming removed 2 bases from V and 6 bases from J; junction bases left unmatched: 5. DNA of the CDR3: TGTGCCAGCAGTTTAAGCCTAGCGGGACCCAATGAGCAGTTCTTC. This encodes CASSLSLAGPNEQFF.

This chain joins TRBV18 and TRBJ1-1; maybe TRBD1 (6 bases). CDR3 length: 12 residues. Germline values: CDR1 KGHSH, CDR2 LQKENI. Trimming removed 4 bases at V and 8 bases at J, with 11 bases between. CDR3 in amino acids: CASSLNREEAFF. CDR3 sequence (DNA): TGTGCCAGCTCACTCAACAGGGAGGAAGCTTTCTTT.

The chain carries TRBV19 and TRBJ1-3; TRBD1 might be the D (5 bases). The CDR3 is 15 residues long. Trimming shortened V by 3 bases and J by 2 bases, and 11 bases separated the two germline ends. The germline V gene has CDR1 LNHDA and CDR2 SQIVND (reference sequence). DNA for the CDR3: TGTGCCAGTAGTATCGATCAGGGTCCTGGAAACACCATATATTTT. Residues: CASSIDQGPGNTIYF.

CDR3 sequence: CASSLDFRQYF. DNA for the CDR3: TGTGCCAGCAGCTTAGATTTCCGGCAGTACTTC. The chain joins TRBV11-2 to TRBJ2-7; D is undetermined. CDR3 length equals 11 residues. Germline CDR1 is SGHAT and CDR2 is FQNNGV. Trimming removed 0 bases at V and 9 bases at J, with 6 bases between. Using reference TRBV11-2 and TRBJ2-7 for the parts outside the CDR3, the full variable domain is EAGVAQSPRYKIIEKRQSVAFWCNPISGHATLYWYQQILGQGPKLLIQFQNNGVVDDSQLPKDRFSAERLKGVDSTLKIQPAKLEDSAVYLCASSLDFRQYFGPGTRLTVT.

The genes are TRBV2 and TRBJ2-3; 8 nucleotides line up with TRBD1. CDR3 length: 16 residues. V shed 3 bases and J 3 bases; nucleotides not matched to a gene: 8. The germline gives CDR1 SNHLY, CDR2 FYNNEI. The CDR3 is CASSDNPGTGTDTQYF. The CDR3 nucleotides are TGTGCCAGCAGTGACAATCCCGGGACAGGTACAGATACGCAGTATTTT.

As to this clone: The sample contains more than one DNA sequence encoding this CDR3. The rearrangement links TRBV9 to TRBJ2-3; the D gene is possibly TRBD2 (6 bases). The CDR3 spans 16 residues. CDR1 and CDR2 from the germline V gene are SGDLS and YYNGEE. V was pared by 0 bases and J by 2 bases, with 13 bases between. The CDR3 loop reads CASSVAGREDTDTQYF. Here the CDR3 DNA reads TGTGCCAGCAGCGTAGCGGGGCGGGAAGACACAGATACGCAGTATTTT.

The rearrangement joins TRBV7-2 to TRBJ2-3, with D possibly TRBD2 on 5 matching bases. This CDR3 has 15 amino acids. V lost 3 bases and J lost 7, with 17 bases in between. The germline CDR1 and CDR2 sequences are SGHTA and FQGNSA. The CDR3 here is CASSLARGWENTQYF. The DNA of the CDR3 is TGTGCCAGCAGCTTGGCTCGCGGGTGGGAAAATACGCAGTATTTT.

V and J are TRBV11-3 and TRBJ2-1; 10 bases map to TRBD1. This CDR3 region has 20 residues. The V gene's germline CDR1 is SGHNT and CDR2 YENEEA. With 8 bases clipped from V and 1 base from J, the junction kept 20 bases outside the gene matches. This chain's CDR3 is CASSGSWDRGPSGSYNEQFF. The CDR3 nucleotides read TGTGCCAGCTCAGGATCGTGGGACAGGGGTCCTAGCGGGTCCTACAATGAGCAGTTCTTC.

The chain couples TRBV10-3 to TRBJ1-6, with TRBD1 matching 7 bases. Germline values: CDR1 ENHRY, CDR2 SYGVKD. Trimming took 2 bases from V and 8 from J; bases not matched to a gene: 6. The CDR3 spans 15 residues. The CDR3 region is CAISEDRVGYSPLHF. The DNA for the CDR3 is TGTGCCATCAGTGAGGACAGGGTTGGGTATTCACCCCTCCACTTT.

The chain links TRBV19 to TRBJ1-2; 7 nucleotides align to TRBD1. Germline CDR1 and CDR2: LNHDA and SQIVND (reference sequence). This CDR3 contains 13 residues. V shed 9 bases, J shed 4 bases, and the junction held 8 bases outside the gene matches. The CDR3 region has the DNA TGTGCCAGCGCGGGACAGCTCCTCTATGGCTACACCTTC. It encodes CASAGQLLYGYTF. The full variable domain, in which reference TRBV19 and TRBJ1-2 provide the parts outside the CDR3, is DGGITQSPKYLFRKEGQNVTLSCEQNLNHDAMYWYRQDPGQGLRLIYYSQIVNDFQKGDIAEGYSVSREKKESFPLTVTSAQKNPTAFYLCASAGQLLYGYTFGSGTRLTVV.

The chain links TRBV4-3 to TRBJ2-1; the match to TRBD1 covers 8 bases. Germline CDR1 and CDR2: LGHNA and YSLEER. With V trimmed by 0 bases and J by 3 bases, 10 bases remained unmatched. CDR3 length: 18 residues. The CDR3 sequence is CASSQDQATGVLYNEQFF. DNA of the CDR3: TGCGCCAGCAGCCAAGATCAAGCGACAGGGGTCCTCTACAATGAGCAGTTCTTC.

The J gene is TRBJ1-2, the V gene TRBV7-9, with D perhaps TRBD1 (6 bases). Trimming took 5 bases from V and 4 from J, leaving 20 bases between them. There are 16 residues in the CDR3. CDR1 SEHNR and CDR2 FQNEAQ come from the germline V gene (reference sequence). CDR3 protein: CASSPPTTGGVYGYTF. CDR3 sequence (DNA): TGTGCCAGCAGCCCACCAACTACGGGGGGCGTCTATGGCTACACCTTC.